This T cell receptor (beta chain) was obtained from a study of graft-versus-host responses after intestinal transplantation. Points from the study as a whole: Recipient marrow showed GvH clones, some seen first in ileum or blood.

Germline V gene lookup returns CDR1 MNHNS and CDR2 SASEGT. This CDR3 is 16 amino acids long. Trimming cost V 2 bases and J 3 bases; bases outside gene matches: 10. Worth noting for this clone: Its antigen is not identified.

Sequenced by immunoSEQ multiplex PCR; TCRdb stores in-frame clones only, minus some. Of roughly 9,800 clones listed, 91% are singletons. This chain links TRBV6-1 with TRBJ2-7; 7 nucleotides line up with TRBD2. The receptor comes from a human patient who received an intestinal transplant, so some T cells may come from the graft donor. This specimen consisted of PBMCs, obtained roughly 42 days after intestinal transplant. In DNA, the CDR3 is TGTGCCAGCAGTGAAAACTTGGCATGGGGGGGCTACGAGCAGTACTTC. This translates into CASSENLAWGGYEQYF.